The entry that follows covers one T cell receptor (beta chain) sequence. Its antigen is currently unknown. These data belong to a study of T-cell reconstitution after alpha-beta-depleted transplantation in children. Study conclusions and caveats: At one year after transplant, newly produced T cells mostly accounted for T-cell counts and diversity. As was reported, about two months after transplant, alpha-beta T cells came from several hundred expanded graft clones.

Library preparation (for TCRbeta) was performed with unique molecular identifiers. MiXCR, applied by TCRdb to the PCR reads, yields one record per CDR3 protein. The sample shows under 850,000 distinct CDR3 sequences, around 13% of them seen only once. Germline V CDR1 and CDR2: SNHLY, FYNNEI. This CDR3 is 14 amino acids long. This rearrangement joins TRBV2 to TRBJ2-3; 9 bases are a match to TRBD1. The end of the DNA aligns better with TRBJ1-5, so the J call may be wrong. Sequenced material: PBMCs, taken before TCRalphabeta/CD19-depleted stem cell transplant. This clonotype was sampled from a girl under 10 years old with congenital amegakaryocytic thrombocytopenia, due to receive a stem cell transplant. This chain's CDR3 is CASRAGTGKRTQHF. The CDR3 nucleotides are TGTGCCAGCAGGGCCGGGACAGGGAAAAGGACGCAGCATTTT.